The T cell receptor (beta chain) under discussion was sequenced for a study of T-cell memory formation after mild COVID-19. Trimming at V came to 6 bases and at J to 4 bases, leaving 8 bases not matched to a gene. Germline assignment: CDR1 SGHDT and CDR2 YYEEEE. The CDR3 extends over 17 amino acids. MiXCR, run by TCRdb on the 5' RACE reads, gives a single entry per CDR3 protein. Here the sample spans hundreds of thousands of distinct CDR3 sequences, less than 25% being singletons. The specimen was PBMCs or a T cell subset sorted from them (not recorded which). The TCR sequence derives from an adult woman who had mild COVID-19 (a few samples of this study predate the infection). Cell type and time point are not known. The rearrangement links TRBV5-6 to TRBJ2-1, with 15 nucleotides matching TRBD2. In nucleotides, the CDR3 is TGTGCCAGCATCCTAAGGACTAGCGGGAGGGGGTACAATGAGCAGTTCTTC. Its protein product is CASILRTSGRGYNEQFF.